The T cell receptor (beta chain) under discussion was sequenced for a study of cytomegalovirus exposure and HLA in healthy donors (TCRdb year 2017). In terms of the full investigation: In an earlier analysis of some 550 of the donors, 276 Gb of sequence data and 100 million or so unique TCR beta sequences from about 179 million T cells were reported. An early release covering about 600 HLA-typed donors comprised roughly 300 gigabases of sequencing data and 85 million to 100 million unique TCR sequences. Of the roughly 400 genotyped donors, roughly 76% were placed in the genetic ancestry cluster associated with self-reported Caucasian donors. The study aimed to test whether signatures of past pathogen exposure could be identified by cataloging public T cell receptors. The T cell repertoires of under 750 subjects were profiled by immunosequencing and related to cytomegalovirus serostatus. A separate validation cohort of roughly 110 different subjects was used in addition to the 666-subject first cohort. To predict cytomegalovirus infection status, the study brought together high-throughput TCR immunosequencing, statistical association of individual TCRs with disease status, and machine learning. To study patterns of TCR occurrence, a later analysis re-analyzed previously published TCR beta repertoires from several hundred donors and added high-resolution HLA genotyping. The later analysis used no new phenotypic data to find candidate immune exposures, relying instead on TCR beta sequences and their occurrence across donors. An earlier analysis of around 640 of the donors used high-throughput TCR beta sequencing to judge whether each TCR beta V gene segment behaved as functional or pseudogenic. Donor age, sex, ethnicity and CMV serostatus were compiled alongside the repertoire data. A later genetic analysis took genome-wide SNP genotypes for about 55% of the 666 donors and used that subset as a discovery cohort. Every discovery cohort repertoire had been produced on one sequencing platform. HLA typing covered class I and class II loci at four-digit resolution. Typing coverage varied by locus: about 620-630 donors for A, B, C, DRB1 and DQB1; 500 to 550 for DQA1; approximately 570 for DPA1; 400 to 480 for DPB1. About five DR-DQ haplotypes were handled as single units for association and clustering because linkage in the cohort was strong. Across roughly 420 genotyped donors of the cohort, an average of roughly 250,000 unique TCR beta nucleotide sequences per donor were sequenced, and roughly 18% of those sequences were non-productive. Broader findings and caveats from the paper: CMV serostatus was the only immune exposure information available for the cohort. Because counts were too low, roughly 17 rarely observed V segments, including chromosome 9 orphons, were left out of the earlier analysis of approximately 500 of the donors. A further reported finding was that TCR beta sequences accurately predicted the HLA-A and HLA-B alleles for most subjects in the first cohort. Roughly uniform sequencing depth across donors was assumed in presence/absence analyses, although this assumption may not hold. Because HLA typing was unavailable for some donors at each locus, only the typed subset was used in association tests. The 87-base-pair reads could not distinguish some IMGT-functional V segments, including TRBV6-2 and TRBV6-3, so those segments were excluded. A later analysis associated approximately 17,000 TCR beta sequences with specific HLA alleles at a false discovery rate of 0.05. In an earlier analysis of over 550 of the donors, most TCR beta V segments were observed in productive rearrangements about 90% or about 30% of the time, broadly matching IMGT annotations. Correlated functional status among segregating V segments might reflect linkage disequilibrium, but an unknown experimental factor could not be ruled out. The authors suggested that the approach could potentially be generalized to other disease states and immunological phenotypes. The cohort was sequenced for TCR beta chains only, and without alpha or paired-chain data the features that could be detected were limited. Most TCR sequences were observed very rarely across donors, whereas some public TCRs were present in many individuals. Strong co-occurrence of HLA alleles, especially DR and DQ, made assigning TCR associations to individual alleles difficult. In a later analysis, TCR association rates were found to vary across HLA loci, with the most associated TCRs seen for DRB1 alleles and the fewest for HLA-C alleles. A later genetic analysis associated a missense DCLRE1C variant with V-gene and J-gene trimming of TCR beta chains, and an independent cohort replicated the association. In a later genetic analysis, fewer N-insertions in productive TCRs were reported among donors in an Asian-associated ancestry cluster than the roughly 700-donor mean. A few of the identified cytomegalovirus-associated TCR beta chains were confirmed in vitro to be specific for cytomegalovirus antigens. A total of 164 TCR beta chains were listed by the study as associated with cytomegalovirus. The classifier was reported to diagnose cytomegalovirus status with high specificity and sensitivity in both the original cohort and the validation cohort. According to a later analysis, most CMV-associated TCR beta chains appeared to be HLA-restricted, and the HLA associations seemed to be driven largely by CMV exposure. In a later analysis, several top co-occurrence clusters were reported to appear linked to parvovirus B19, influenza, CMV and Epstein-Barr virus. A cluster of highly shared sequence variants was judged likely to represent a technical artifact of the sequencing pipeline. Compared with equally common non-associated chains, HLA-associated TCR beta chains in a later analysis were more clonally expanded and had lower generation probabilities.

This clone was counted only a few times. Its recognized antigen is unknown. No base-level quality is on record; no much larger clone is a single base apart. Libraries were built with the immunoSEQ multiplex PCR assay. The multiplex PCR relied on a mix of 60 forward primers for TCR Vbeta segments and 13 reverse primers for TCR Jbeta segments. The CDR3 region of rearranged TCR beta genes was amplified from genomic DNA with a multiplex PCR assay. The Illumina HiSeq System was used to sequence the amplified TCR beta libraries as 87-base-pair reads. The study's processing was this. A later analysis tallied 80 million to 95 million unique TCR beta chains across the 610 or so repertoires, and some 10 million of those chains were shared by two or more donors. Raw reads were error-corrected and collapsed into unique sequences by a nearest-neighbor algorithm in which closely related sequences were merged to remove PCR and sequencing errors. Alignment of CDR3 sequences to IMGT reference sequences was used to assign V, D and J gene segments. Each retained sequence needed at least a six-nucleotide match to both a V gene segment and a J gene segment. A rearrangement was called productive if the CDR3 had no stop codons and remained in frame with V and J, and every other rearrangement was called non-productive. CDR3 was defined according to IMGT convention as the region running from the second conserved V-encoded cysteine to the conserved J-encoded phenylalanine. The earlier analysis of 587 of the donors excluded any sequence lacking an unambiguous match to a single V gene segment. In an earlier analysis of about 590 of the donors, a V segment was called functional when productive rearrangements were above 56.7%, and segregating when the standard deviation between donors exceeded 5%. A statistical classification framework was developed to diagnose cytomegalovirus status using the catalog of TCR beta chain sequences. In a later analysis, V and J genes were assigned by comparing TCR nucleotide sequences against IMGT/GENE-DB human TR gene sequences. Using the TCRdist pipeline, a later analysis assigned CDR3 sequences along with most-parsimonious VDJ recombination scenarios. In a later analysis, every TCR beta chain was defined by the combination of its CDR3 amino acid sequence and its V-gene family, and reads without a unique V-gene family were dropped. To address suspected cross-contamination and a sequencing artifact, a later analysis removed under 600 highly shared, low-generation-probability nucleotide sequences. In a later analysis, a clonal expansion index for each public chain was calculated from normalized within-repertoire ranks of inferred template counts. Generation probabilities in a later analysis came from a VDJ recombination model fitted to out-of-frame rearrangements, and those results were checked against IGoR. In a later analysis, TCR-TCR, TCR-HLA and TCR-CMV co-occurrence was scored with hypergeometric tests, and a repertoire-size bias correction was applied to TCR pairs. A later analysis estimated false discovery rates by permuting HLA or CMV assignments 20 times. In a later analysis, co-occurring TCRs were grouped with DBSCAN, and TCRdist sequence similarity was added when clustering was performed within HLA-allele-positive subsets. Repertoires with fewer than 30,000 or more than 120,000 public chains, plus five repertoires with anomalous nucleotide sharing, were excluded from co-occurrence clustering. TCRdb obtained this table from immuneACCESS and retained in-frame rearrangements with V and J assigned. These tables miss some clones; where compared with another copy, unresolved V genes account for less than half of the shortfall, and the remainder is unexplained. That table gives V, J and clone size, and the DNA gave D and trimming. The sample contains more than 200,000 clones, almost 80% of them found a single time. The ten largest account for around 1.7% of the sample.

The cohort comprised under 700 healthy bone marrow donors. At the time of sampling, all cohort members were nominally healthy, though unrecorded immune exposures were likely present. The donor was CMV seronegative and was included in the group of a few hundred seronegative cohort members. Every donor gave a peripheral blood sample, and the peripheral blood mononuclear cells from that sample were used for TCR beta sequencing. Genomic DNA extraction from the blood cell samples was performed with the Qiagen DNeasy Blood Extraction Kit. V lost 2 bases and J lost 7 bases, and the count of bases not matched to a germline gene is 10. The germline V gene sets CDR1 to MDHEN and CDR2 to SYDVKM. The CDR3 measures 15 amino acids from cysteine to phenylalanine. Just CDR3 DNA is preserved here, 45 bases in frame from base 1.

Recombination connected TRBV28 to TRBJ2-7; TRBD2 aligns with 8 central bases. The TCR was taken from a man between 18 and 35 years old in good health and CMV-seronegative. The sample was PBMCs. The nucleotide sequence is given as TGTGCCAGCAGTTTACTCAATAGGTCGGGGGGGGAGCAGTACTTC. The translation is CASSLLNRSGGEQYF.